A selection of T cell receptor beta chains follows, all from one sample in a study of vaccination and CD4 T cells after COVID-19. TCRdb passed the PCR reads through MiXCR, listing each CDR3 protein once. The table shows approximately 15,000 distinct CDR3 sequences, with 45% occurring only once. Their target antigens are unknown. The sequenced sample was CD4+ T cells from blood, cultured in vitro, obtained before SARS-CoV-2 vaccination. The receptors were sampled from a human donor who received a COVID-19 vaccine. The CDR3 runs from the conserved cysteine through the conserved F or W. A D gene is named only where the DNA matches it firmly. Not all rows give a size; the values are once, few, many and, for expanded clones, a class.

>TRBV7-2|TRBJ1-3|.|13|few
TGTGCCAGCAGCGAGTTAAATGGAAACACCATATATTTT
CASSELNGNTIYF
>TRBV5-1|TRBJ2-7|.|14|.
TGCGCCAGCAGCTTGGCAGGGGCTAATGACGAGCAGTACTTC
CASSLAGANDEQYF
>TRBV19|TRBJ1-5|.|13|.
TGTGCCAGTAGTAGGGGGGCCAATCAGCCCCAGCATTTT
CASSRGANQPQHF
>TRBV30|TRBJ2-7|.|15|.
TGTGCCTGGAGGGAACCAGACAGATACTCCTACGAGCAGTACTTC
CAWREPDRYSYEQYF
>TRBV7-8|TRBJ1-2|TRBD1|14|.
TGTGCCAGCAGGGGGACAGGGGCCTACGATGGCTACACCTTC
CASRGTGAYDGYTF
>TRBV30|TRBJ1-6|.|16|.
TGTGCCTGGAGTGTACCCCTCAGTGTGGATAATTCACCCCTCCACTTT
CAWSVPLSVDNSPLHF
>TRBV20-1|TRBJ2-2|TRBD2|15|.
TGCAGTGCTAGAGTGAGCGGGGGGGGAACCGGGGAGCTGTTTTTT
CSARVSGGGTGELFF
>TRBV7-9|TRBJ2-2|TRBD2|16|.
TGTGCCAGCAGCTTAAGCGGGACTAGCGGGGCCGGGGAGCTGTTTTTT
CASSLSGTSGAGELFF
>TRBV7-9|TRBJ1-4|.|18|once
TGTGCCAGCAGCTTAGACGGCCGGGGTCTAGCAACTAATGAAAAACTGTTTTTT
CASSLDGRGLATNEKLFF
>TRBV24-1|TRBJ1-1|TRBD1|18|few
TGTGCCACCAGTGAACAAGCCATGCCGGGACAGGGACGGCGGGGAGCTTTCTTT
CATSEQAMPGQGRRGAFF
>TRBV11-3|TRBJ1-6|.|14|.
TGTGCCAGCAGCGCGGCAGGGCTTAATTCACCCCTCCACTTT
CASSAAGLNSPLHF
>TRBV2|TRBJ2-3|.|14|few
TGTGCCAGCACCCGGTCGAAGATCACAGATACGCAGTATTTT
CASTRSKITDTQYF
>TRBV21-1|TRBJ1-5|.|22|.
TGTGCCAGCAGCAAAAGAGCACCCAAGACAGGGATTCGAATTGATAGCAATCAGCCCCAGCATTTT
CASSKRAPKTGIRIDSNQPQHF
>TRBV25-1|TRBJ2-5|.|16|medium-sized
TGTGCCAGCAGTGATCTTGGGGCCAGGGCTTGGGGGGCCCAGTACTTC
CASSDLGARAWGAQYF
>TRBV20-1|TRBJ2-1|TRBD1|12|.
TGCAGTGCTTCGGGACAGTACAATGAGCAGTTCTTC
CSASGQYNEQFF
>TRBV2|TRBJ2-1|.|15|few
TGTGCCAGCAGCTTCCCCCTCGGGGGTTACAATGAGCAGTTCTTC
CASSFPLGGYNEQFF
>TRBV20-1|TRBJ2-3|.|15|.
TGCAGTGCTCTAGGGGGCCTTGGGGAGGCAGATACGCAGTATTTT
CSALGGLGEADTQYF
>TRBV20-1|TRBJ2-1|TRBD2|15|.
TGCAGTGCTAGCCCGGGACTAGCGAACTCCAATGAGCAGTTCTTC
CSASPGLANSNEQFF
>TRBV18|TRBJ1-2|.|15|.
TGTGCCAGCTCACCAGTGTCGGCAGAAAACTATGGCTACACCTTC
CASSPVSAENYGYTF
>TRBV7-6|TRBJ2-5|TRBD1|16|.
TGTGCCAGCAGCTCTATTCCGGGACAGGGATGGGAGACCCAGTACTTC
CASSSIPGQGWETQYF
>TRBV6-1|TRBJ1-2|.|15|.
TGTGCCAGCAGTGAGGGAAGGATAACTATGTATGGCTACACCTTC
CASSEGRITMYGYTF
>TRBV15|TRBJ2-1|TRBD1|14|.
TGTGCCACCAGCAGTGACAGGGCGAGCAATGAGCAGTTCTTC
CATSSDRASNEQFF
>TRBV7-2|TRBJ1-2|TRBD1|13|.
TGTGCCAGCAGCGCGGACAGGACTTATGGCTACACCTTC
CASSADRTYGYTF
>TRBV30|TRBJ2-3|TRBD2|14|.
TGTGCCTGGAGTCCCGGGACTAGCGCACATACGCAGTATTTT
CAWSPGTSAHTQYF
>TRBV10-1|TRBJ1-2|.|14|.
TGCGCCAGCAGCCCCAGACTTGGGGACTATGGCTACACCTTC
CASSPRLGDYGYTF
>TRBV27|TRBJ1-1|.|14|few
TGTGCCAGCAGTTTAATAGCGGGTGGCACTGAAGCTTTCTTT
CASSLIAGGTEAFF
>TRBV20-1|TRBJ2-3|TRBD2|15|few
TGCAGTGCTAGAGTCGGCGGGGGGGCGACAGATACGCAGTATTTT
CSARVGGGATDTQYF
>TRBV24-1|TRBJ2-1|.|16|.
TGTGCCACCAGTGATCCCGGGGGAAGTGTCGGCAATGAGCAGTTCTTC
CATSDPGGSVGNEQFF
>TRBV6-1|TRBJ2-7|TRBD1|14|.
TGTGCCAGCACCAGACAGGGGGGCTCCTACGAGCAGTACTTC
CASTRQGGSYEQYF
>TRBV7-9|TRBJ1-1|TRBD1|17|.
TGTGCCAGCAGCCGTTGGGACAGGGAATTCATGAACACTGAAGCTTTCTTT
CASSRWDREFMNTEAFF
>TRBV6-5|TRBJ1-5|.|15|few
TGTGCCAGCAGTTACAGGGGGGATAGCAATCAGCCCCAGCATTTT
CASSYRGDSNQPQHF
>TRBV7-2|TRBJ2-5|TRBD2|18|.
TGTGCCAGCAGCTTAATCCCTAGCGGGGGGGCCGAGCGAGAGACCCAGTACTTC
CASSLIPSGGAERETQYF